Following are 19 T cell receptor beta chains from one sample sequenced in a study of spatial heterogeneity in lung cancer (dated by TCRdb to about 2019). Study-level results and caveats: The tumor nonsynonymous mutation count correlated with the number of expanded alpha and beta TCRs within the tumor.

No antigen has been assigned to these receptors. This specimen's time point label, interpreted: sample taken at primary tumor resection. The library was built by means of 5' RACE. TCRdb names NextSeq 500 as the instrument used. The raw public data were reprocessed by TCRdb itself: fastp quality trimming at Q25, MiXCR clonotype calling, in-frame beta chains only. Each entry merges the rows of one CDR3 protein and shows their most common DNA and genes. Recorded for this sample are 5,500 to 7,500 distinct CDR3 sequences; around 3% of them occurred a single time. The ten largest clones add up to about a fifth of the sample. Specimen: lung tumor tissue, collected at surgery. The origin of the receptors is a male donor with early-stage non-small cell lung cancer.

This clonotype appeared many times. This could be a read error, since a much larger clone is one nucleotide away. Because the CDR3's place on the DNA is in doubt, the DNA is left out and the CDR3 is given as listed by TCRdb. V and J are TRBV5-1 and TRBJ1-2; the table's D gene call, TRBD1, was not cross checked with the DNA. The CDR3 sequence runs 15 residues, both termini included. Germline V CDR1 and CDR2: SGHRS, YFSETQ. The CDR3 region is CASTFGDGANYGDTF.

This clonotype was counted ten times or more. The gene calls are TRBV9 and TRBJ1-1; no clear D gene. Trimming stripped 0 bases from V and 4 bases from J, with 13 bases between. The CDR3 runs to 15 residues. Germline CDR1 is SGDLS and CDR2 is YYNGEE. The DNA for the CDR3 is TGTGCCAGCAGCGTAGGTTGGAGGGAGAGCACTGAAGCTTTCTTT. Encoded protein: CASSVGWRESTEAFF.

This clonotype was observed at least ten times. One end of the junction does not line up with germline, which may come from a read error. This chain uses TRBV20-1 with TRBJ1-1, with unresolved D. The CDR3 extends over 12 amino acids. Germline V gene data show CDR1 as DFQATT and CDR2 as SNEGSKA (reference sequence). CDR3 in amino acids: CSASQARLMLLF. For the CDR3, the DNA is TGCAGTGCTTCTCAGGCTCGGCTGATGCTCCTTTTT.

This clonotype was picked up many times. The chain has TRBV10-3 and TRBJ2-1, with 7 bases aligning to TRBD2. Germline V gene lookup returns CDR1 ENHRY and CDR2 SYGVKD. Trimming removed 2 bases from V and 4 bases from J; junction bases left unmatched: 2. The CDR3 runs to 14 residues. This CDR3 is CAISEEGGYNEQFF. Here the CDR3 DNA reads TGTGCCATCAGTGAGGAGGGAGGGTACAATGAGCAGTTCTTC.

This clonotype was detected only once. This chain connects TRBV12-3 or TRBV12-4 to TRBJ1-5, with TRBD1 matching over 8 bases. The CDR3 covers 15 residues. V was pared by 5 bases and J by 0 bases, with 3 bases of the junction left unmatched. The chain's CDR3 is CASSPTGDSNQPQHF. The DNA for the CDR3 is TGTGCCAGCAGTCCGACAGGGGATAGCAATCAGCCCCAGCATTTT.

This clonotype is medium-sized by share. The CDR3 DNA reads TGTGCCAGTAGGAAAACTGGGAGCGGGACCGGCTACGAGCAGTACTTC. Translation gives CASRKTGSGTGYEQYF. This chain links TRBV19 with TRBJ2-7, with 7 bases that match TRBD2. V lost 6 bases and J lost 3; bases outside the gene matches: 14. Per the germline V gene, CDR1 is LNHDA and CDR2 is SQIVND (reference sequence). The CDR3 is 16 amino acids.

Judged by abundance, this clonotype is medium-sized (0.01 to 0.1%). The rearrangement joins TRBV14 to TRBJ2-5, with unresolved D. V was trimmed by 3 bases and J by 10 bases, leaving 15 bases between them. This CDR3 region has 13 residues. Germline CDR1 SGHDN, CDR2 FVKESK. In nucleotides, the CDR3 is TGTGCCAGCAGCCAGACACCCCCCGGAGACCAGTACTTC. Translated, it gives CASSQTPPGDQYF.

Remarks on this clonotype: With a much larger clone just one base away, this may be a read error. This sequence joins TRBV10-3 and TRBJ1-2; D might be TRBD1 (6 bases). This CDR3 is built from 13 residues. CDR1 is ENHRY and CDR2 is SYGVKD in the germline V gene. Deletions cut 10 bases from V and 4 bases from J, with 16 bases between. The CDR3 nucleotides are TGTGCCACCTCTTCTACAGGGTGCTATGGCTACACCTTC. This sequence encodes CATSSTGCYGYTF.

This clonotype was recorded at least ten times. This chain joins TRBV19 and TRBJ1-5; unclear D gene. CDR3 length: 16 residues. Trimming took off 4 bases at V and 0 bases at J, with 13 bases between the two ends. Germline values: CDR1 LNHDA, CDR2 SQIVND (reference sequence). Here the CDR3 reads CASSTPTGISNQPQHF. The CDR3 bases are TGTGCCAGTAGTACCCCTACCGGCATTAGCAATCAGCCCCAGCATTTT.

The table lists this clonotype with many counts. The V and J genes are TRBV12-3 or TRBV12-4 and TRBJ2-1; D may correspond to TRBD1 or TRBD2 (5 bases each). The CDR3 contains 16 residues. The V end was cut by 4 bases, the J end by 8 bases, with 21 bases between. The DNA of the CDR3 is TGTGCCAGCAGTTCCCGTTGGGGGTCCCGACACGATGAGCAGTTCTTC. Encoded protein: CASSSRWGSRHDEQFF.

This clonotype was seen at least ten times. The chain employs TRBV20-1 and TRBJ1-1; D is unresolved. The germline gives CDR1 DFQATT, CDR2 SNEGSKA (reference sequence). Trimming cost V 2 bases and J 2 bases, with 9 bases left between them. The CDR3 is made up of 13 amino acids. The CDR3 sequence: CSARRQRNTEAFF. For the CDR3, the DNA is TGCAGTGCTAGAAGACAACGAAACACTGAAGCTTTCTTT.

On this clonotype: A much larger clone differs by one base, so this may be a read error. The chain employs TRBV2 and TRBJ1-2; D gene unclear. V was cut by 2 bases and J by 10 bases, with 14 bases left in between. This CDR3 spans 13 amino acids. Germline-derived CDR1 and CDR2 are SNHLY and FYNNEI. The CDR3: CASSELREQVYTF. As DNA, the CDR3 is TGTGCCAGCAGTGAATTAAGGGAACAAGTCTACACCTTC.

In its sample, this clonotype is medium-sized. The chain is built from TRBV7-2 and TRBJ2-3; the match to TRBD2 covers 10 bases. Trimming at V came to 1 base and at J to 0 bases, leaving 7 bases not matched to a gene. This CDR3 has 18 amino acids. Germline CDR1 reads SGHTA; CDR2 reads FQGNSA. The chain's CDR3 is CASSLEASGGPSTDTQYF. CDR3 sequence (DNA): TGTGCCAGCAGCTTAGAGGCTAGCGGGGGCCCTAGCACAGATACGCAGTATTTT.

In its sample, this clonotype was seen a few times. The CDR3 is CASRGTQETQYF. The CDR3 DNA sequence: TGTGCCAGCCGGGGGACCCAAGAGACCCAGTACTTC. The chain links TRBV2 to TRBJ2-5; D might be TRBD2 (6 bases). V was clipped by 8 bases and J by 1 base, with 8 bases between them. Germline V gene lookup returns CDR1 SNHLY and CDR2 FYNNEI. The CDR3 is 12 amino acids.

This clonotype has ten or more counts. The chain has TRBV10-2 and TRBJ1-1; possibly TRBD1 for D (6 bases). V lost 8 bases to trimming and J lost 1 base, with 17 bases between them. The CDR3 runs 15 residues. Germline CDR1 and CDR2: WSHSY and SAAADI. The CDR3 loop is CASRQEKFGNTEAFF. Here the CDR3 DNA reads TGCGCCAGCCGACAGGAAAAATTTGGGAACACTGAAGCTTTCTTT.

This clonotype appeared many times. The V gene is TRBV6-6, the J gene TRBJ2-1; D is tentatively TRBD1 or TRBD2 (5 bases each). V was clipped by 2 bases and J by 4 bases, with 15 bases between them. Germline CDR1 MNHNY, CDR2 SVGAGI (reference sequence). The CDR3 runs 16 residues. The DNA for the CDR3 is TGTGCCAGCAGTTACGGATCCGGGACCTTATACAATGAGCAGTTCTTC. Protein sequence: CASSYGSGTLYNEQFF.

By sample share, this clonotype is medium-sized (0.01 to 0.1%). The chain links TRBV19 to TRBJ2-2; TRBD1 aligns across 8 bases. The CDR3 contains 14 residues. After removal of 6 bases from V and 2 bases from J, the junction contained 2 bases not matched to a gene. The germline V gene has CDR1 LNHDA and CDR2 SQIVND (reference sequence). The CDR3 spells CASSGTGNTGELFF. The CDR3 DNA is TGTGCCAGTAGCGGGACAGGAAACACCGGGGAGCTGTTTTTT. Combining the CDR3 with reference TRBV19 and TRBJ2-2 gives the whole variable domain DGGITQSPKYLFRKEGQNVTLSCEQNLNHDAMYWYRQDPGQGLRLIYYSQIVNDFQKGDIAEGYSVSREKKESFPLTVTSAQKNPTAFYLCASSGTGNTGELFFGEGSRLTVL.

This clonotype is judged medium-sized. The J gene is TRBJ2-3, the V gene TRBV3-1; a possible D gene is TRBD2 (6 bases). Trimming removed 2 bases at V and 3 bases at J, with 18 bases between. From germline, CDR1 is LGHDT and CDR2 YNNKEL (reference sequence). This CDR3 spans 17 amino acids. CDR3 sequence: CASSQSLAPPGTDTQYF. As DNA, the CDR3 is TGTGCCAGCAGCCAAAGCCTAGCGCCCCCAGGGACAGATACGCAGTATTTT.

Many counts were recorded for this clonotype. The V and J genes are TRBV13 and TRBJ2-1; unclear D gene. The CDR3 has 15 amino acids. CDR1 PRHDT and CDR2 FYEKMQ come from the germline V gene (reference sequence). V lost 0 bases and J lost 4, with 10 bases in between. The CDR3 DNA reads TGTGCCAGCAGCTTAGGACAGATTACATACAATGAGCAGTTCTTC. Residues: CASSLGQITYNEQFF.